This T cell receptor (beta chain) is drawn from a study of blood T cell repertoires in COVID-19. The recovered donors of Cohort 3 showed two negative PCRs, clearance, or symptom resolution. The authors' processing: Amplified reference gene primers provided the basis for estimating nucleated cell counts. Sequencing used immunoSEQ multiplex PCR; TCRdb keeps in-frame clones, though not all of them. The DNA gave D and trimming, while V, J and clone size come from that table. This repertoire shows about 320,000 clones, 88% found once; its top ten account for 5%. Sequenced input: PBMCs or T cells enriched from blood (not recorded which). The receptor was derived from a man younger than 45 who had recovered from COVID-19.

CDR3 DNA: TGTGCCAGTCCTCGGGCTAGCGGGGGGGCCTCCTACAATGAGCAGTTCTTC. It specifies CASPRASGGASYNEQFF. J is TRBJ2-1 and V is TRBV5-8, with TRBD2 matching over 12 bases. The CDR3 covers 17 residues. The germline V gene encodes CDR1 SGHTS and CDR2 YDEGEE. V trimming: 8 bases; J trimming: 0 bases; junction bases outside the gene matches: 9.